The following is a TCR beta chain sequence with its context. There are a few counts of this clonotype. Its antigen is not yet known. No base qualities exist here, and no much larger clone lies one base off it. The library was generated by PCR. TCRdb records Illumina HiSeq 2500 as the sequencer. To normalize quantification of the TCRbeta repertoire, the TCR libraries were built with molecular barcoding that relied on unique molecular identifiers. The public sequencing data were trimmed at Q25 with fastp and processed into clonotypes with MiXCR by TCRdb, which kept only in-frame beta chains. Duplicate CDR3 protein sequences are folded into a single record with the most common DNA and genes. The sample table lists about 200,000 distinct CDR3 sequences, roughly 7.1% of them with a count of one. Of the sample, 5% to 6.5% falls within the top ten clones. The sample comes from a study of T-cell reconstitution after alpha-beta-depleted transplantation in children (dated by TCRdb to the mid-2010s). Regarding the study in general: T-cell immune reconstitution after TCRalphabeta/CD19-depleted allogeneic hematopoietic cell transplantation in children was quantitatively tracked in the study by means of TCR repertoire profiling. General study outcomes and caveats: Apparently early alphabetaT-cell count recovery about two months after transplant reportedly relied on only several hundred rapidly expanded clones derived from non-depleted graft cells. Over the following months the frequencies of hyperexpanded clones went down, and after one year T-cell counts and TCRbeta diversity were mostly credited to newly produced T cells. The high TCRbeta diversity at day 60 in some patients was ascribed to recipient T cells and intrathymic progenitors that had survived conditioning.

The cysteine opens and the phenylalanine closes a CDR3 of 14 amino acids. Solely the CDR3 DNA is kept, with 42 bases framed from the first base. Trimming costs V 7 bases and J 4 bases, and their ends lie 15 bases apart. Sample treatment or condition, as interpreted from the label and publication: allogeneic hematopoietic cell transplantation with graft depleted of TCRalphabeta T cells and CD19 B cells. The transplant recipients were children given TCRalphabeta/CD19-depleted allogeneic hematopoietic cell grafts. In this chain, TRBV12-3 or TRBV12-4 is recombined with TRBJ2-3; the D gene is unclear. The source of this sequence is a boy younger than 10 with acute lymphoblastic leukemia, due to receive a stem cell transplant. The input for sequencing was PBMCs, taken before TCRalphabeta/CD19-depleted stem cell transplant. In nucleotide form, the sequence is TGTGCCAGCAACCCGGGTACCCCAGCAGATACGCAGTATTTT. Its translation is CASNPGTPADTQYF.